The entry that follows covers one TCR beta chain sequence. These data belong to a study of blood T cell repertoires in COVID-19. Study context: The analysed material was cDNA or gDNA that came from T cells, B-cell-depleted T cells, or PBMCs.

In the source study's methods: Nucleated cell number was recorded as an estimate derived from reference gene primer amplification. Generated by immunoSEQ multiplex PCR, the TCRdb table keeps only in-frame clones and is missing some. Clone size and V and J calls were adopted from that table, with D and trimming inferred from the DNA. Here the sample spans over 130,000 clones, approximately 88% being singletons. The CDR3 has 13 amino acids. CDR1 and CDR2 (germline): GTSNPN, SVGIG (reference sequence). V was cut by 2 bases and J by 3 bases, with 7 bases left in between. The source of this sequence is a human donor in a cohort sampled during active COVID-19. This chain connects TRBV30 to TRBJ2-2; D gene uncertain. Sequenced sample: peripheral blood. The chain's CDR3 is CAWSRLYTGELFF. For the CDR3, the DNA is TGTGCCTGGAGTCGACTGTACACCGGGGAGCTGTTTTTT.